Sequencing of this TCR beta chain was carried out in a study of T-cell memory formation after mild COVID-19. Overall study: TCR clustering was largely donor specific. The study, taken as a whole, reports: In pre-infection memory, a portion of responding clones appeared, which suggested that cross-reactive memory joined. From day 15 to 85, contracting clones were balanced between CD4 and CD8, whereas later expanders leaned toward CD4+.

5'RACE primed at constant segments yielded TCR alpha and TCR beta cDNA libraries bearing sample barcodes and UMIs. MiXCR, applied by TCRdb to the 5' RACE reads, yields one record per CDR3 protein. Of 140,000 to 150,000 distinct CDR3 sequences in the sample, almost 25% were seen once. This clonotype was counted at least ten times. The antigen is undetermined. Germline V gene lookup returns CDR1 SGHVS and CDR2 FNYEAQ. This CDR3 has 13 amino acids. The germline V and J ends were trimmed by 5 bases and 4 bases, with 11 bases remaining between them. Sequenced material: PBMCs or a T cell subset sorted from them (not recorded which). This rearrangement joins TRBV7-6 to TRBJ1-1; D not resolved. The TCR was taken from an adult woman who had mild COVID-19 (a few samples of this study predate the infection). Cell type and time point are not known. CDR3 sequence: CASSPTWGTEAFF. The CDR3 bases are TGTGCCAGCAGCCCAACTTGGGGCACTGAAGCTTTCTTT.